Included here is one TCR beta chain sequence, with context. V was pared by 1 base and J by 7 bases, with 7 bases of the junction left unmatched. CDR3 length equals 16 residues. Germline V lookup: CDR1 SGHRS, CDR2 YFSETQ. Libraries were prepared by immunoSEQ multiplex PCR; TCRdb keeps only in-frame clonotypes and omits some of them. This table holds fewer than 55,000 clones, around 94% found once. The record originates from a study of human thymus T cells. The V call is TRBV5-1, the J call TRBJ2-7, with TRBD2 identical over 14 bases. Specimen: blood. The sequence came from a boy in the first two years of life with a congenital heart defect but otherwise immunologically healthy. CDR3 DNA: TGCGCCAGCAGCTTGCCGACTAGCGGGGGGGCCGGGGAGCAGTACTTC. Translated, it gives CASSLPTSGGAGEQYF.